The text below deals with one T cell receptor beta chain. What it recognizes is unknown. Sequencing used immunoSEQ multiplex PCR; TCRdb keeps in-frame clones, though not all of them. The sample lists 56,000 or so clones; about 82% were seen once. This specimen belongs to a study of OX40 agonist ivuxolimab in advanced cancers. About the research overall: The study gave patients intravenous ivuxolimab at 0.01 to 10 mg/kg every 2 weeks.

Study findings and constraints: More expanded clones were found, on average, in CD8+ than in CD4+ T cells.

Between the trimmed V and J ends, which lost 2 bases and 9 bases, there was a span of 14 bases. The CDR3 extends over 13 amino acids. Germline CDR1 is SGHTS and CDR2 is YDEGEE. The sequences come from CD4+ or CD8+ T cells sorted from blood, collected in a trial of the OX40 agonist ivuxolimab. This TCR derives from an adult with an advanced solid tumor such as melanoma, head and neck, liver or kidney cancer. V is TRBV5-8 and J is TRBJ2-5; D unresolved. The CDR3 coding sequence is TGTGCCAGCAGCTTTGAGCGCCGTTGGGCCCAGTACTTC. Protein product: CASSFERRWAQYF.